This TCR beta chain was obtained from a study of T cell repertoires in aging, cancer and after chemotherapy. In the study overall: Pre- and post-chemotherapy samples were paired from chronic lymphocytic leukemia patients treated with fludarabine- or bendamustine-based regimens.

The template was genomic DNA from peripheral blood, not RNA. The CDR3 runs to 15 residues. Deletions cut 6 bases from V and 2 bases from J, with 17 bases between. CDR1 is DFQATT, CDR2 SNEGSKA, per germline (reference sequence). This clonotype counts as medium-sized. Its target is unknown. Notes on the study in general: In healthy donors, age-related TCR diversity loss mainly reflected lost richness. Lymphoid organ infiltration in hematological cancer patients may impair thymic emigration or peripheral T cell expansion. Untreated cancer patients had significantly lower blood TCR diversity than age-matched healthy donors.

A mixed TRB-A/B primer pool amplified rearranged TRB by multiplex touch-down PCR. TCRdb reprocessed the multiplex PCR reads via MiXCR and lists one record per CDR3 protein. Of 2,000 or so distinct CDR3 sequences listed, roughly a fifth are singletons. The rearrangement joins TRBV20-1 to TRBJ1-5; weak D call: TRBD1 (5 bases). The sample taken for sequencing was blood. The sequence derives from a human donor with a blood cancer. The CDR3 nucleotides read TGCAGTGCCGGGACCCCGGGCAAGGGCAATCAGCCCCAGCATTTT. Translation: CSAGTPGKGNQPQHF.